The present T cell receptor (beta chain) was sequenced within a study of T cell responses to AZD1222 COVID-19 vaccine. The repertoire was sequenced with immunoSEQ multiplex PCR; TCRdb's copy has only in-frame clones and lacks some. The table has fewer than 100,000 clones, roughly 90% seen once; the top ten hold approximately 1.3%. On this clone: Its antigen remains unidentified.

General study findings and limits: Females made up more of the donors, who were largely white British, and clonal diversity may have come out too low. Spike-specific TCR repertoires showed rising breadth and depth after two AZD1222 doses.

J lost 5 bases, V lost 5 bases, and 7 bases had no gene match. Germline CDR1 and CDR2: ENHRY and SYGVKD. The CDR3 is 14 residues long. V usage is TRBV10-3 and J usage is TRBJ2-7, with TRBD1 identical over 9 bases. This sequence was found in an adult who received the AZD1222 COVID-19 vaccine. The source was peripheral blood, collected 28 days after the second AZD1222 dose. The CDR3: CAISRETGGNEQYF. The CDR3 bases are TGTGCCATCAGTCGGGAGACAGGGGGAAACGAGCAGTACTTC.